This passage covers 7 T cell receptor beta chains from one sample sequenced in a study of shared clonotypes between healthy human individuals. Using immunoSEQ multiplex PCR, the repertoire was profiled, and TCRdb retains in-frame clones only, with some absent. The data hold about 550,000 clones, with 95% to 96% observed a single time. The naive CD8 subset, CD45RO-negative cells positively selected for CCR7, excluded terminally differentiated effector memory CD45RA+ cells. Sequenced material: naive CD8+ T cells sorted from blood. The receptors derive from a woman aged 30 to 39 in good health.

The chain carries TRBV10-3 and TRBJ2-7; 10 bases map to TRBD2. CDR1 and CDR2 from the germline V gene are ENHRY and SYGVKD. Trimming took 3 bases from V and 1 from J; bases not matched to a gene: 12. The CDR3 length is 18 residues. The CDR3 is CAISDPGSSGSISYEQYF. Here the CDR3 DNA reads TGTGCCATCAGTGACCCTGGGTCTAGCGGGAGTATATCCTACGAGCAGTACTTC.

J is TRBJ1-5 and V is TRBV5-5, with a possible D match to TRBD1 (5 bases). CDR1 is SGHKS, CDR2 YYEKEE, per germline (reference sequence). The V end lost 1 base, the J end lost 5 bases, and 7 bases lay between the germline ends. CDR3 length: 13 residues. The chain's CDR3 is CASSLWGDQPQHF. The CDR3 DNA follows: TGTGCCAGCAGCTTGTGGGGGGATCAGCCCCAGCATTTT. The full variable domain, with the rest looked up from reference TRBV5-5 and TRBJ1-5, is DAGVTQSPTHLIKTRGQQVTLRCSPISGHKSVSWYQQVLGQGPQFIFQYYEKEERGRGNFPDRFSARQFPNYSSELNVNALLLGDSALYLCASSLWGDQPQHFGDGTRLSIL.

CDR3 DNA: TGTGCCAGCAGCTCGGCAGGGGCCGGGGAGCTGTTTTTT. It specifies CASSSAGAGELFF. The chain couples TRBV11-3 to TRBJ2-2; TRBD1 might be the D (6 bases). CDR1 SGHNT and CDR2 YENEEA come from the germline V gene. This CDR3 region has 13 residues. Trimming removed 4 bases from V and 6 bases from J, with 9 bases in between. The entire variable domain, with the rest obtained from reference TRBV11-3 and TRBJ2-2, is as follows: EAGVVQSPRYKIIEKKQPVAFWCNPISGHNTLYWYLQNLGQGPELLIRYENEEAVDDSQLPKDRFSAERLKGVDSTLKIQPAELGDSAVYLCASSSAGAGELFFGEGSRLTVL.

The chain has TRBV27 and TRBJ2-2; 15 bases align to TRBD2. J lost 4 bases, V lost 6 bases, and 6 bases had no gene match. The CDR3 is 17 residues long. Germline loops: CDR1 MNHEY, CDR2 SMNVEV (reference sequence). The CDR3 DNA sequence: TGTGCCAGCAGAGGACTAGCGGGAGGGCCGGTCACCGGGGAGCTGTTTTTT. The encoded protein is CASRGLAGGPVTGELFF.

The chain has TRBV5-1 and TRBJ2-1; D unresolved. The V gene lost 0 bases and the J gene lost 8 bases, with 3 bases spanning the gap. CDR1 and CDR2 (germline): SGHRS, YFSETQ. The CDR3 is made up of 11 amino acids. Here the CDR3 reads CASSLVDEQFF. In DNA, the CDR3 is TGCGCCAGCAGCTTGGTGGATGAGCAGTTCTTC. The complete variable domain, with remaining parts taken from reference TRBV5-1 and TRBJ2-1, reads KAGVTQTPRYLIKTRGQQVTLSCSPISGHRSVSWYQQTPGQGLQFLFEYFSETQRNKGNFPGRFSGRQFSNSRSEMNVSTLELGDSALYLCASSLVDEQFFGPGTRLTVL.

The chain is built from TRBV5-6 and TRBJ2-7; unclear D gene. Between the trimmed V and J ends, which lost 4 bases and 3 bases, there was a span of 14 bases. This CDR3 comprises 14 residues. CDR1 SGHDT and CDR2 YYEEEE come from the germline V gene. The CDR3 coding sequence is TGTGCCAGCAGCCCAGAGTCTGGTAACTACGAGCAGTACTTC. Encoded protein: CASSPESGNYEQYF.

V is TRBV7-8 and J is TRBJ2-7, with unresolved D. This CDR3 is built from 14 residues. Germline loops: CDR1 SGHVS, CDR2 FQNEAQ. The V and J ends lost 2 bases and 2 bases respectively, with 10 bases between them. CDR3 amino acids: CASSLRLGPYEQYF. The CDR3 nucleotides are TGTGCCAGCAGCTTACGTCTAGGGCCCTACGAGCAGTACTTC.